This T cell receptor beta chain was retrieved from a study of cytomegalovirus exposure and HLA in healthy donors. The PCR was carried out with 60 Vbeta primers and 13 Jbeta primers. Assay used: immunoSEQ multiplex PCR; TCRdb lists only in-frame clones, some missing. The sample holds around 140,000 clones. This receptor was taken from a male donor in good health and CMV-seronegative. Sequenced input: PBMCs.

As DNA, the CDR3 is TGTGCCAGCGCCTCGATAGCGGGAGCCGGAAATGAGCAGTTCTTC. Protein product: CASASIAGAGNEQFF. V and J are TRBV18 and TRBJ2-7; 9 bases fit TRBD2. The closer fit of TRBJ2-1 to the DNA end suggests the J call may be wrong. The length of the CDR3 is 15 residues. The V gene's germline CDR1 is KGHSH and CDR2 LQKENI.